Presented here are 22 T cell receptor beta chains from one specimen sequenced in a study of blood T cell repertoires in COVID-19. Using immunoSEQ multiplex PCR, the repertoire was profiled, and TCRdb retains in-frame clones only, with some absent. In the table there are roughly 500,000 clones, less than 90% of which are singletons. The specimen was PBMCs or T cells enriched from blood (not recorded which). All receptors come from a woman aged 60 to 75 who had recovered from COVID-19.

The rearrangement uses TRBV11-2 and TRBJ2-7; 13 bases map to TRBD2. Losses at the gene ends were 5 bases for V and 7 bases for J; bases not matched to a gene: 5. CDR1 is SGHAT and CDR2 is FQNNGV in the germline V gene. CDR3 length equals 14 residues. The CDR3 spells CASSLLAGGHEQYV. The CDR3 DNA is TGTGCCAGCAGCCTACTAGCGGGGGGGCATGAGCAGTACGTC.

This clone was counted once. This chain uses TRBV14 with TRBJ2-6, with no clear D. From germline, CDR1 is SGHDN and CDR2 FVKESK. The CDR3 runs to 13 residues. V lost 4 bases, J lost 3 bases, and 4 bases lay in between. CDR3 amino acids: CASSRYGANVLTF. As DNA, the CDR3 is TGTGCCAGCAGCCGCTATGGGGCCAACGTCCTGACTTTC.

The gene calls are TRBV3-1 (or the pseudogene TRBV3-2) and TRBJ1-2; 8 nucleotides line up with TRBD1. J was trimmed by 3 bases and V by 0 bases; bases with no gene match: 3. CDR1 is LGHDT and CDR2 is YNNKEL in the germline V gene (reference sequence). The CDR3 is 15 amino acids. CDR3 sequence (DNA): TGTGCCAGCAGCCAAGAGGGACAGGTTTACTATGGCTACACCTTC. Its protein product is CASSQEGQVYYGYTF.

The chain joins TRBV20-1 to TRBJ1-1; TRBD1 matches at 8 bases. In germline, CDR1 is DFQATT, CDR2 SNEGSKA (reference sequence). Trimming took 3 bases from V and 1 from J; bases not matched to a gene: 4. CDR3 length: 14 residues. In nucleotides, the CDR3 is TGCAGTGCTAGTCCAGGGGGCAAGAACACTGAAGCTTTCTTT. This translates into CSASPGGKNTEAFF.

This chain connects TRBV14 to TRBJ2-4, with D possibly TRBD2 on 5 matching bases. This CDR3 is 13 amino acids long. The germline CDR1 and CDR2 sequences are SGHDN and FVKESK. V lost 0 bases and J 7 bases, leaving 7 bases between the germline ends. The CDR3 sequence: CASSQDWRNIQYF. The CDR3 DNA follows: TGTGCCAGCAGCCAAGATTGGAGGAACATTCAGTACTTC.

This chain joins TRBV5-1 and TRBJ1-6, with TRBD1 as a possible D gene (6 bases). Germline assignment: CDR1 SGHRS and CDR2 YFSETQ. Trimming took off 5 bases at V and 5 bases at J, with 8 bases between the two ends. CDR3 size: 13 residues. The DNA for the CDR3 is TGCGCCAGCAGACAGGGAGATAATTCACCCCTCCACTTT. It codes for CASRQGDNSPLHF.

V gene TRBV6-5 combines with J gene TRBJ2-7; D possibly corresponds to TRBD1 (6 bases). The V end lost 4 bases, the J end lost 3 bases, and 13 bases lay between the germline ends. The CDR3 sequence is 14 residues long. Germline-derived CDR1 and CDR2 are MNHEY and SVGAGI. Here the CDR3 reads CASSSFGDIYEQYF. In nucleotides, the CDR3 is TGTGCCAGCAGTTCCTTCGGGGACATCTACGAGCAGTACTTC.

This clone came up a few times. V gene TRBV5-1 combines with J gene TRBJ1-1, with TRBD1 matching 9 bases. Trimming cost V 0 bases and J 5 bases; bases outside gene matches: 8. This CDR3 is built from 16 residues. CDR1 is SGHRS, CDR2 YFSETQ, per germline. The CDR3 DNA reads TGCGCCAGCAGCTTGGGCCAGACAGGGGGGATGACTGAAGCTTTCTTT. Amino acid sequence: CASSLGQTGGMTEAFF.

The DNA for the CDR3 is TGCGCCAGCAGCTACCGGACAGCCTTGAACACCGGGGAGCTGTTTTTT. Translation gives CASSYRTALNTGELFF. The V gene is TRBV5-1, the J gene TRBJ2-2; tentative D call: TRBD1 (6 bases). V shed 3 bases and J shed 1 base, with 13 bases lying between them. The CDR3 has 16 amino acids. Germline CDR1 SGHRS, CDR2 YFSETQ.

V is TRBV12-5 and J is TRBJ1-5; tentative D call: TRBD1 (5 bases). With 4 bases removed from V and 0 bases from J, the gap between germline ends came to 10 bases. The V gene's germline CDR1 is LGHNT and CDR2 FRNRAP. This CDR3 is built from 15 residues. The CDR3 bases are TGTGCTAGTGGTTCCCGAGACAGTAGCAATCAGCCCCAGCATTTT. It encodes CASGSRDSSNQPQHF.

V gene TRBV2 combines with J gene TRBJ2-7; D may be TRBD1 (6 bases). Per germline, CDR1 SNHLY and CDR2 FYNNEI. V lost 2 bases and J 3 bases, leaving 14 bases between the germline ends. The CDR3 loop spans 15 amino acids. In DNA form, the CDR3 reads TGTGCCAGCAGTGAACAAGGGGGAAGTGTCTACGAGCAGTACTTC. Translated: CASSEQGGSVYEQYF.

The table lists this clone with a count of one. The V gene is TRBV10-2, the J gene TRBJ2-5, with 10 nucleotides matching TRBD2. Germline V gene lookup returns CDR1 WSHSY and CDR2 SAAADI. Trimming took 0 bases from V and 4 from J; bases not matched to a gene: 11. The CDR3 has 18 amino acids. DNA for the CDR3: TGCGCCAGCAGTGAGTCAATTCCAGGGCTAGCGGGGGTAGAGACCCAGTACTTC. Translated, it gives CASSESIPGLAGVETQYF.

The chain has TRBV27 and TRBJ1-1; D gene unclear. The CDR3 has 14 residues. The V gene lost 5 bases and the J gene lost 1 base, with 11 bases spanning the gap. Germline CDR1 is MNHEY and CDR2 is SMNVEV (reference sequence). Here the CDR3 DNA reads TGTGCCAGCAGTCCCCATCGTAGGAACACTGAAGCTTTCTTT. Its protein is CASSPHRRNTEAFF.

The chain carries TRBV13 and TRBJ1-1; D remains unclear. V was pared by 0 bases and J by 3 bases, with 8 bases between. The CDR3 runs 14 residues. Germline values: CDR1 PRHDT, CDR2 FYEKMQ (reference sequence). The CDR3 bases are TGTGCCAGCAGCTTAGGGGGCTGGGACACTGAAGCTTTCTTT. Translation gives CASSLGGWDTEAFF. The full variable domain, with the rest looked up from reference TRBV13 and TRBJ1-1, is AAGVIQSPRHLIKEKRETATLKCYPIPRHDTVYWYQQGPGQDPQFLISFYEKMQSDKGSIPDRFSAQQFSDYHSELNMSSLELGDSALYFCASSLGGWDTEAFFGQGTRLTVV.

This chain connects TRBV24-1 to TRBJ2-1; 12 bases agree with TRBD2. This CDR3 region has 16 residues. Trimming removed 3 bases from V and 7 bases from J; junction bases left unmatched: 6. Germline loops: CDR1 KGHDR, CDR2 SFDVKD. This CDR3 reads CATSDPSGGAFNEQFF. For the CDR3, the DNA is TGTGCCACCAGTGATCCTAGCGGGGGGGCCTTTAATGAGCAGTTCTTC.

The CDR3 region is CASSRAPAGGTSYEQYF. CDR3 nucleotides: TGTGCCAGCAGCCGAGCCCCAGCGGGGGGTACCTCCTACGAGCAGTACTTC. The rearrangement links TRBV4-2 to TRBJ2-7; 9 nucleotides match TRBD2. Looked up from germline, CDR1 is LGHNA and CDR2 is YNFKEQ. The CDR3 runs to 17 residues. Trimming removed 4 bases from V and 0 bases from J; junction bases left unmatched: 10.

This clone was seen a handful of times. The V and J genes are TRBV29-1 and TRBJ1-3, with D unclear. The V and J ends lost 4 bases and 0 bases respectively, with 7 bases between them. There are 13 residues in the CDR3. CDR1 and CDR2 from the germline V gene are SQVTM and ANQGSEA. The CDR3 region has the DNA TGCAGCGTTGGGGAGGGCTCTGGAAACACCATATATTTT. Encoded protein: CSVGEGSGNTIYF.

This clone was picked up a small number of times. The genes are TRBV27 and TRBJ1-1; 10 bases agree with TRBD1. CDR3 length equals 15 residues. Per the germline V gene, CDR1 is MNHEY and CDR2 is SMNVEV (reference sequence). The V gene end was trimmed by 5 bases and the J gene end by 6 bases; junction bases not matched to a gene: 9. The CDR3 DNA follows: TGTGCCAGCAGTCTAGACAGGGGGCGTCTGGCTGAAGCTTTCTTT. It specifies CASSLDRGRLAEAFF.

V gene TRBV3-1 (or the pseudogene TRBV3-2) combines with J gene TRBJ2-2; TRBD2 agrees at 7 bases. CDR3 size: 17 residues. The germline gives CDR1 LGHDT, CDR2 YNNKEL (reference sequence). Trimming removed 1 base from V and 4 bases from J; junction bases left unmatched: 9. In DNA form, the CDR3 reads TGTGCCAGCAGCCAAGCCCTCTTCGGGGGGACCACCGGGGAGCTGTTTTTT. It yields the protein CASSQALFGGTTGELFF.

About this clone itself: Different DNA sequences within this sample yield the same CDR3. The rearrangement links TRBV7-2 to TRBJ2-7; tentatively, D is TRBD2 (6 bases). The CDR3 is made up of 14 amino acids. V lost 5 bases, J lost 3 bases, and 14 bases lay in between. Germline loops: CDR1 SGHTA, CDR2 FQGNSA. The CDR3 here is CASSPGGNSYEQYF. The CDR3 DNA sequence: TGTGCCAGCAGCCCCGGAGGGAACAGCTACGAGCAGTACTTC.

V usage is TRBV5-1 and J usage is TRBJ2-6; TRBD1 aligns across 8 bases. Germline-derived CDR1 and CDR2 are SGHRS and YFSETQ. The CDR3 extends over 16 amino acids. Germline trimming cut 2 bases from V and 1 base from J; bases unmatched to any gene: 2. This CDR3 is CASSFTGGSGANVLTF. As DNA, the CDR3 is TGCGCCAGCAGCTTTACAGGGGGATCTGGGGCCAACGTCCTGACTTTC.

J is TRBJ2-1 and V is TRBV2; D is possibly TRBD1 (6 bases). Germline values: CDR1 SNHLY, CDR2 FYNNEI. Trimming took 6 bases from V and 8 from J, leaving 20 bases between them. The CDR3 is made up of 15 amino acids. CDR3 sequence (DNA): TGTGCCAGCAGCCCTCGGACAGCCCTGGCGGATGAGCAGTTCTTC. Amino acids: CASSPRTALADEQFF.